This T cell receptor (beta chain) was observed in a study of control samples from healthy donors and cancer patients (dated by TCRdb to 2018 to 2020). Inclusive of the bounding cysteine and phenylalanine, the CDR3 is 14 residues long. CDR3 DNA is the only sequence kept; it has 42 bases, read in frame from the first base. In the germline V gene, CDR1 corresponds to MGHRA and CDR2 to YSYEKL. Between the V and J ends, shortened by 0 bases and 8 bases respectively, the junction contains 11 bases. Preparation of the library involved the immunoSEQ multiplex PCR assay. TCRdb mirrors the immuneACCESS table, restricted to in-frame sequences. Some clones are absent from its copies; in checked studies, under half trace to an unresolved V gene, and the reason for the others is unknown. The sample table lists roughly 28,000 clones, 79% of them with a count of one. The top ten clones comprise 22% of the sample.

To note about this clone: It lacks a known antigen. No base quality information exists; no much larger clone differs at one position.

The receptor was derived from a man in his 60s with head and neck cancer. Sequences were obtained from PBMCs. The chain employs TRBV4-1 and TRBJ2-1, with the D assignment possibly TRBD1 or TRBD2, given 5 matching bases for each. The sequenced DNA is TGCGCCAGCAGCCAAGAGGGGCTAGCAGATGAGCAGTTCTTC. This is translated as CASSQEGLADEQFF.